The 25 T cell receptor beta chains in this list originate from one sample, sequenced in a study of T cells after yellow fever vaccination. TCRdb redid the calling of the 5' RACE reads with MiXCR, one entry per CDR3 protein. The sample carries 250,000 to 350,000 distinct CDR3 sequences, roughly 9% recorded once. The sample here was CD4+ T cells sorted from PBMCs, taken 5 days after the yellow fever booster vaccination. The receptors stem from a man between 18 and 35 years old who received the YFV17D yellow fever vaccine.

The chain links TRBV24-1 to TRBJ2-1, with 9 bases matching TRBD1. V lost 4 bases, J lost 6 bases, and 6 bases stayed unmatched. From germline, CDR1 is KGHDR and CDR2 SFDVKD. The CDR3 covers 15 residues. The CDR3 DNA follows: TGTGCCACCAGTGAGCCACAGGGGGCAGGCAATGAGCAGTTCTTC. The encoded protein is CATSEPQGAGNEQFF.

The chain carries TRBV7-8 and TRBJ2-5, with 8 bases identical to TRBD1. This CDR3 spans 15 amino acids. Germline V gene data show CDR1 as SGHVS and CDR2 as FQNEAQ. Losses at the gene ends were 1 base for V and 4 bases for J; bases not matched to a gene: 5. This chain's CDR3 is CASSLGQGAGETQYF. The CDR3, as DNA: TGTGCCAGCAGCTTAGGGCAGGGGGCAGGAGAGACCCAGTACTTC.

This clonotype has more than one count but fewer than ten. The chain recombines TRBV18 with TRBJ1-5; D possibly corresponds to TRBD1 (6 bases). Trimming pared 4 bases from V and 5 bases from J, leaving 18 bases between. Germline loops: CDR1 KGHSH, CDR2 LQKENI. This CDR3 comprises 16 residues. The CDR3: CASSLNRVHLDQPQHF. The DNA for the CDR3 is TGTGCCAGCTCACTTAACAGGGTCCACTTGGATCAGCCCCAGCATTTT. The entire variable domain, with the rest obtained from reference TRBV18 and TRBJ1-5, is as follows: NAGVMQNPRHLVRRRGQEARLRCSPMKGHSHVYWYRQLPEEGLKFMVYLQKENIIDESGMPKERFSAEFPKEGPSILRIQQVVRGDSAAYFCASSLNRVHLDQPQHFGDGTRLSIL.

The chain employs TRBV24-1 and TRBJ2-5, with D unclear. Germline V lookup: CDR1 KGHDR, CDR2 SFDVKD. The V gene lost 0 bases and the J gene lost 3 bases, with 7 bases spanning the gap. This CDR3 spans 14 amino acids. In nucleotides, the CDR3 is TGTGCCACCAGTGATTTGCGGGCAGAAGAGACCCAGTACTTC. Its translation is CATSDLRAEETQYF.

V is TRBV11-2 and J is TRBJ2-3; D gene ambiguous. The CDR3 is made up of 15 amino acids. V shed 5 bases and J shed 0 bases, with 12 bases lying between them. Germline-derived CDR1 and CDR2 are SGHAT and FQNNGV. The CDR3 DNA is TGTGCCAGCAGCCCCAGGCTGGGTAGCACAGATACGCAGTATTTT. As protein: CASSPRLGSTDTQYF.

A few counts support this clonotype. This sequence joins TRBV11-3 and TRBJ2-3; D may be TRBD1 or TRBD2 (7 bases each). Germline assignment: CDR1 SGHNT and CDR2 YENEEA. V lost 5 bases, J lost 7 bases, and 13 bases lay in between. CDR3 size: 13 residues. The CDR3 sequence: CASSPGGEYTQYF. The DNA for the CDR3 is TGTGCCAGCAGCCCAGGGGGGGAATATACGCAGTATTTT.

There are a few counts of this clonotype. This CDR3 reads CASKLLAGGRNEQFF. The CDR3 region has the DNA TGTGCCAGCAAACTACTAGCGGGGGGGCGGAATGAGCAGTTCTTC. This sequence joins TRBV12-3 or TRBV12-4 and TRBJ2-1; 13 nucleotides match TRBD2. The J segment lost 7 bases and the V segment lost 7 bases, leaving 7 bases of the junction unmatched. CDR3 length: 15 residues.

This clonotype was counted only a few times. This chain connects TRBV5-1 to TRBJ2-1; no reliable D call. This CDR3 contains 14 residues. Germline lookup yields CDR1 SGHRS and CDR2 YFSETQ. V gave up 3 bases and J gave up 3 bases, with 10 bases separating them. This CDR3 reads CASSSDLGYNEQFF. CDR3 nucleotides: TGCGCCAGCAGCTCCGATCTGGGCTACAATGAGCAGTTCTTC.

This clonotype was picked up many times. The genes are TRBV5-1 and TRBJ2-3; D remains ambiguous. Looked up from germline, CDR1 is SGHRS and CDR2 is YFSETQ. The CDR3 runs 14 residues. The germline V and J ends were trimmed by 0 bases and 7 bases, with 12 bases remaining between them. The CDR3 bases are TGCGCCAGCAGCTTGGTTCCGGGTGGTCATACGCAGTATTTT. This translates into CASSLVPGGHTQYF.

The sample holds a few counts of this clonotype. The genes are TRBV14 and TRBJ2-7, with D perhaps TRBD2 (6 bases). Germline CDR1 is SGHDN and CDR2 is FVKESK. Trimming removed 2 bases at V and 0 bases at J, with 14 bases between. The CDR3 is made up of 16 amino acids. The CDR3 loop is CASSQIGDFSSYEQYF. CDR3 sequence (DNA): TGTGCCAGCAGCCAAATCGGGGACTTTAGCTCCTACGAGCAGTACTTC.

This clonotype was seen only a few times. The chain couples TRBV4-1 to TRBJ2-3; D not resolved. In germline, CDR1 is MGHRA, CDR2 YSYEKL. Trimming shortened V by 6 bases and J by 4 bases, and 14 bases separated the two germline ends. The CDR3 has 14 amino acids. The CDR3 DNA is TGCGCCAGCAGAGACGGGTTACGTTCAGATACGCAGTATTTT. Translation gives CASRDGLRSDTQYF.

This clonotype was seen just once. V gene TRBV27 combines with J gene TRBJ2-7, with D uncertain. CDR1 and CDR2 (germline): MNHEY, SMNVEV (reference sequence). Trimming took 5 bases from V and 3 from J, leaving 11 bases between them. CDR3 length: 13 amino acids. The CDR3 DNA reads TGTGCCAGCAGTCGAACTCCCTTCTACGAGCAGTACTTC. Protein product: CASSRTPFYEQYF.

The rearrangement joins TRBV7-2 to TRBJ2-7, with 7 positions matching TRBD1. CDR3 length equals 14 residues. Germline assignment: CDR1 SGHTA and CDR2 FQGNSA. The ends lost 6 bases at V and 2 bases at J; junction bases unmatched: 7. CDR3 nucleotide sequence: TGTGCCAGCAGTGGGGACAGTTGGACCTACGAGCAGTACTTC. Its translation is CASSGDSWTYEQYF.

This clonotype was counted at least ten times. The chain is built from TRBV4-3 and TRBJ2-5; D uncertain. V was cut by 1 base and J by 1 base, with 16 bases left in between. The CDR3 is 17 residues long. The germline V gene encodes CDR1 LGHNA and CDR2 YSLEER. The CDR3 here is CASSQGRVRAFQETQYF. The CDR3 DNA sequence: TGCGCCAGCAGCCAAGGCCGAGTCCGGGCCTTCCAAGAGACCCAGTACTTC.

A few counts support this clonotype. V gene TRBV7-2 combines with J gene TRBJ1-1; no clear D. The CDR3 consists of 12 residues. The germline V gene has CDR1 SGHTA and CDR2 FQGNSA. The V and J ends lost 2 bases and 10 bases respectively, with 11 bases between them. In nucleotides, the CDR3 is TGTGCCAGCAGCTTATTGGGTAATCGAGCTTTCTTT. Amino acid sequence: CASSLLGNRAFF.

This clonotype was picked up a small number of times. The chain uses TRBV5-5 and TRBJ2-2, with unresolved D. The V gene's germline CDR1 is SGHKS and CDR2 YYEKEE (reference sequence). The V end lost 4 bases, the J end lost 0 bases, and 22 bases lay between the germline ends. CDR3 length equals 19 residues. CDR3 amino acids: CASSRYKGRGPSNTGELFF. The CDR3, as DNA: TGTGCCAGCAGCCGATATAAAGGACGTGGACCCTCGAACACCGGGGAGCTGTTTTTT. The full variable domain, in which reference TRBV5-5 and TRBJ2-2 provide the parts outside the CDR3, is DAGVTQSPTHLIKTRGQQVTLRCSPISGHKSVSWYQQVLGQGPQFIFQYYEKEERGRGNFPDRFSARQFPNYSSELNVNALLLGDSALYLCASSRYKGRGPSNTGELFFGEGSRLTVL.

This chain uses TRBV4-3 with TRBJ1-2; TRBD1 might be the D (5 bases). The length of the CDR3 is 13 residues. V gave up 1 base and J gave up 8 bases, with 11 bases separating them. The germline gives CDR1 LGHNA, CDR2 YSLEER. CDR3 DNA sequence: TGCGCCAGCAGCCAAGGAGGGGATCAAGGCTACACCTTC. This encodes CASSQGGDQGYTF.

This clonotype was seen a handful of times. The chain is built from TRBV5-8 and TRBJ1-2, with a tentative D call TRBD1 (5 bases). CDR1 and CDR2 from the germline V gene are SGHTS and YDEGEE. V gave up 1 base and J gave up 7 bases, with 14 bases separating them. There are 14 residues in the CDR3. CDR3 protein: CASSLYGGNRGYTF. The CDR3 nucleotides read TGTGCCAGCAGCTTGTACGGGGGGAATCGTGGCTACACCTTC.

This clonotype was picked up a small number of times. This rearrangement joins TRBV5-1 to TRBJ1-2, with D maybe TRBD1 (6 bases). Trimming pared 4 bases from V and 13 bases from J, leaving 17 bases between. This CDR3 region has 12 residues. Germline V gives CDR1 SGHRS, CDR2 YFSETQ. DNA for the CDR3: TGCGCCAGCAGCCTGGGGTCAGGGGTCGTCACCTTC. Its translation is CASSLGSGVVTF.

This clonotype appeared a few times. The chain is built from TRBV7-9 and TRBJ2-3; 7 nucleotides agree with TRBD1. J gave up 4 bases and V 4 bases, and 2 bases lay outside the gene matches. CDR3 length: 13 residues. The germline V gene encodes CDR1 SEHNR and CDR2 FQNEAQ (reference sequence). CDR3 in amino acids: CASSYTGADTQYF. The CDR3 DNA reads TGTGCCAGCAGCTATACAGGGGCAGATACGCAGTATTTT.

This clonotype was detected only a few times. The J gene is TRBJ2-5, the V gene TRBV20-1; no clear D gene. The CDR3 spans 12 residues. Per germline, CDR1 DFQATT and CDR2 SNEGSKA (reference sequence). Trimming took off 4 bases at V and 4 bases at J, with 10 bases between the two ends. The CDR3 coding sequence is TGCAGTGCTACGGTGTTGGGAGAGACCCAGTACTTC. The encoded protein is CSATVLGETQYF.

V usage is TRBV6-2 or TRBV6-3 and J usage is TRBJ2-1; possible D gene TRBD2, 5 bases. The CDR3 has 16 amino acids. Trimming cost V 4 bases and J 1 base, with 14 bases left between them. The germline V gene has CDR1 MNHEY and CDR2 SVGEGT. CDR3 amino acids: CASSSHRTGSYNEQFF. CDR3 DNA sequence: TGTGCCAGCAGTTCACACCGGACTGGGTCCTACAATGAGCAGTTCTTC.

The chain couples TRBV11-2 to TRBJ2-2, with 8 bases fitting TRBD2. The CDR3 has 15 residues. J was trimmed by 5 bases and V by 1 base; bases with no gene match: 3. Germline CDR1 reads SGHAT; CDR2 reads FQNNGV. The CDR3 is CASSLAGGRTGELFF. DNA for the CDR3: TGTGCCAGCAGCTTAGCGGGGGGGCGGACCGGGGAGCTGTTTTTT.

This clonotype was seen more than once but under ten times. The rearrangement uses TRBV5-4 and TRBJ2-1; D might be TRBD2 (6 bases). This CDR3 comprises 15 residues. Germline V gene sequence: CDR1 SGHNT, CDR2 YYREEE (reference sequence). Between the trimmed V and J ends, which lost 4 bases and 5 bases, there was a span of 16 bases. The CDR3 sequence is CASSLAKNFNNEQFF. CDR3 sequence (DNA): TGTGCCAGCAGCCTAGCGAAAAACTTCAACAATGAGCAGTTCTTC. The full variable domain, completed using reference TRBV5-4 and TRBJ2-1, is ETGVTQSPTHLIKTRGQQVTLRCSSQSGHNTVSWYQQALGQGPQFIFQYYREEENGRGNFPPRFSGLQFPNYSSELNVNALELDDSALYLCASSLAKNFNNEQFFGPGTRLTVL.

The chain is built from TRBV7-9 and TRBJ2-1, with unresolved D. Germline V lookup: CDR1 SEHNR, CDR2 FQNEAQ (reference sequence). CDR3 length: 12 residues. Trimming removed 5 bases at V and 5 bases at J, with 7 bases between. The CDR3, as DNA: TGTGCCAGCAGCCCAATAGACAATGAGCAGTTCTTC. Amino acid sequence: CASSPIDNEQFF.